This T cell receptor beta chain was captured in a study of blood T cells in healthy people across ages. Points on this clonotype: What it binds is not known.

The study's findings and limits: Not knowing donor CMV status may have confounded expanded clonotype changes. Per million T cells, TCR beta diversity dropped about linearly as age rose. Estimated diversity, derived from one million T cells, was regarded as an underestimate.

Primed by a sample-barcoded 5' primer and a J-beta primer mix, a second PCR proceeded for 7 to 11 cycles. TCRdb ran MiXCR on the 5' RACE reads and lists one entry per CDR3 protein. The table shows roughly 1.4 million distinct CDR3 sequences, with around 59% occurring only once. The CDR3 is 18 residues long. Germline V CDR1 and CDR2: DFQATT, SNEGSKA (reference sequence). Germline trimming cut 6 bases from V and 2 bases from J; bases unmatched to any gene: 17. Per individual sample, total RNA of at least 5.5 micrograms was extracted. Material: blood. The clonotype comes from a young man in good health. This chain uses TRBV20-1 with TRBJ2-3; TRBD2 matches 10 bases. CDR3 in DNA: TGCAGTGCGGTGAGGGGCCTAGCGGGAGTAGGAAACACAGATACGCAGTATTTT. Translating gives CSAVRGLAGVGNTDTQYF.